The entry that follows covers one TCR beta chain sequence. CDR1 is LGHDT, CDR2 YNNKEL, per germline (reference sequence). CDR3 length: 13 residues. Trimming took 10 bases from V and 0 from J; bases not matched to a gene: 5. This entry is derived from a study of blood T cell repertoires in COVID-19. For the study at large: The origin of the acute and convalescent COVID-19 samples was the United States, Italy and Spain.

Assay used: immunoSEQ multiplex PCR; TCRdb lists only in-frame clones, some missing. This sample has a few hundred thousand clones, with approximately 88% found just once. The chain couples TRBV3-1 (or the pseudogene TRBV3-2) to TRBJ2-7; TRBD2 aligns across 8 bases. Sample: peripheral blood. The sequence was obtained from a man younger than 30 with active or convalescent COVID-19. The CDR3 protein is CATGGTSSYEQYF. In DNA, the CDR3 is TGTGCCACTGGGGGGACTAGCTCCTACGAGCAGTACTTC.